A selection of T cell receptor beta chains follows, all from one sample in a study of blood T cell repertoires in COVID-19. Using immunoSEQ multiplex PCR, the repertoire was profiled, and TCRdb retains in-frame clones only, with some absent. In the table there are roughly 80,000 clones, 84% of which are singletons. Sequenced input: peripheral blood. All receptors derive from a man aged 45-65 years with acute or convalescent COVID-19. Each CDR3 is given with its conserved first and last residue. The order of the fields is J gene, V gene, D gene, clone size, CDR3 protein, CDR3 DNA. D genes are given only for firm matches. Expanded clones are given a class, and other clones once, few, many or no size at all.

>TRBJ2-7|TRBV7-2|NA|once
CASSHRDTKYEQYF
TGTGCCAGCAGCCACCGGGACACTAAATACGAGCAGTACTTC
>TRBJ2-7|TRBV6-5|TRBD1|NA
CASSGQGPYEQYF
TGTGCCAGCTCGGGACAGGGCCCCTACGAGCAGTACTTC
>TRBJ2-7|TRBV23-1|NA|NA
CASSQIVGVVYEQYF
TGCGCCAGCAGTCAAATTGTAGGGGTTGTGTACGAGCAGTACTTC
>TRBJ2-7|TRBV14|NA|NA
CASSQDWTDSYEQYF
TGTGCCAGCAGCCAAGATTGGACAGACTCCTACGAGCAGTACTTC
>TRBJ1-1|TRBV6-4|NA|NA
CASSASVGTEAFF
TGTGCCAGCAGTGCCAGCGTCGGCACTGAAGCTTTCTTT
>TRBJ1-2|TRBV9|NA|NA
CASSVNSGGYTF
TGTGCCAGCAGCGTGAACTCGGGTGGCTACACCTTC
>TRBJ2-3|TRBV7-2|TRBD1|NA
CASRTGYQGNTQYF
TGTGCCAGCAGGACAGGGTATCAGGGAAATACGCAGTATTTT
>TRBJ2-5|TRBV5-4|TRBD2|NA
CASSFGREGQETQYF
TGTGCCAGCAGCTTTGGGCGGGAGGGACAAGAGACCCAGTACTTC
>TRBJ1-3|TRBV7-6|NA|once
CASSLPGTNGNTIYF
TGTGCCAGCAGCTTGCCTGGGACAAATGGAAACACCATATATTTT
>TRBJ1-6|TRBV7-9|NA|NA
CASSLLQGSPLHF
TGTGCCAGCAGCCTCCTACAGGGATCACCCCTCCACTTT
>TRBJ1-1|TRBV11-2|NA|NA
CASSLSQQNTEAFF
TGTGCCAGCAGCTTATCACAGCAGAACACTGAAGCTTTCTTT
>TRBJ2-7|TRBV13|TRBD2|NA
CASSAGTSSYEQYF
TGTGCCAGCAGCGCCGGGACTAGCAGCTACGAGCAGTACTTC
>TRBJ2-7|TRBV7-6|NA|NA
CASSLVGAQVYEQYF
TGTGCCAGCAGCTTAGTTGGGGCGCAGGTCTACGAGCAGTACTTC
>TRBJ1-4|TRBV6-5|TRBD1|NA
CASSFSGGGGEKLFF
TGTGCCAGCAGTTTTTCAGGGGGCGGCGGTGAAAAACTGTTTTTT
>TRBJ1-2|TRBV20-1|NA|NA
CSAKAYGYTF
TGCAGTGCGAAAGCATATGGCTACACCTTC
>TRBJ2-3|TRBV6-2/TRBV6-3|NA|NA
CASSATRDTQYF
TGTGCCAGCAGTGCGACTAGAGATACGCAGTATTTT
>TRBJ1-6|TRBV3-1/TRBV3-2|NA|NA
CASSLGDGISPLHF
TGTGCCAGCAGCCTAGGAGACGGCATTTCACCCCTCCACTTT